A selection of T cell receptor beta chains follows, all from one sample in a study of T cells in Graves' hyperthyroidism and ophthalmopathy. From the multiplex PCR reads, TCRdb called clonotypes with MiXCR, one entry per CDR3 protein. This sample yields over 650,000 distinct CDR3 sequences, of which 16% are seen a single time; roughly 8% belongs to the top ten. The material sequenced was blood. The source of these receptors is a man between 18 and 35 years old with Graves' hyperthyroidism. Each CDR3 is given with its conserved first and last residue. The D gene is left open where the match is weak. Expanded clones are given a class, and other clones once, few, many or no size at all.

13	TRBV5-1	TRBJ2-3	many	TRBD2	TGCGCCAGCAGCCGGGCGGGAGGGGATACGCAGTATTTT	CASSRAGGDTQYF
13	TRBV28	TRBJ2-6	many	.	TGTGCCTACCGGGCAGCTGGGGCCAACGTCCTGACTTTC	CAYRAAGANVLTF
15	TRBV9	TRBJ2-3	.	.	TGTGCCAGCAGCGTCACGTCCGGCGGGTCAAATACGCAGTATTTT	CASSVTSGGSNTQYF
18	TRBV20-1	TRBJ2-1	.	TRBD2	TGCAGTGCTAGAAAAGCGGGAGGACTCAGGAGCTCCTACAATGAGCAGTTCTTC	CSARKAGGLRSSYNEQFF
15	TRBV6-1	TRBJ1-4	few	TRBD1	TGTGCCAGCAGCGGGACAGGGACAGTTAATGAAAAACTGTTTTTT	CASSGTGTVNEKLFF
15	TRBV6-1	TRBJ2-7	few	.	TGTGCCAGTGGGGCGGGACCGTTGAGCTCCTACGAGCAGTACTTC	CASGAGPLSSYEQYF
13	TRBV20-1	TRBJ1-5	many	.	TGCAGTGCTAGCAGGGACACTAATCAGCCCCAGCATTTT	CSASRDTNQPQHF
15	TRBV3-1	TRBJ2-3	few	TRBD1	TGTGCCAGCAGCCAAGAGACAGGGGTCCAGGGTACGCAGTATTTT	CASSQETGVQGTQYF
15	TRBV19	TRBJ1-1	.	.	TGTGCCAGTAGTATATCGGGCCGGGGAGGGACTGAAGCTTTCTTT	CASSISGRGGTEAFF
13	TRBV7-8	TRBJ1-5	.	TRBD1	TGTGCCAGCAGCCTCGACAGGGCGCGACCCCAGCATTTT	CASSLDRARPQHF
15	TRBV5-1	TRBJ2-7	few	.	TGCGCCAGCAGCCCCGGGGATCGCCCTCAATACGAGCAGTACTTC	CASSPGDRPQYEQYF
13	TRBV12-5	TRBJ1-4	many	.	TGTGCTAGTGGTTTGCAGGGAACTGAAAAACTGTTTTTT	CASGLQGTEKLFF
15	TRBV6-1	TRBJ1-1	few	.	TGTGCCAGCAGTTTCCCAGAGCCCTATGTCACTGAAGCTTTCTTT	CASSFPEPYVTEAFF
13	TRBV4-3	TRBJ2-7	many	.	TGCGCCAGCAGCCAACTACAGGGAGGCGAGCAGTACTTC	CASSQLQGGEQYF
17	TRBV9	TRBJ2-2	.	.	TGTGCCAGCAGCGACCCCCGGGGAGGCGCGAACACCGGGGAGCTGTTTTTT	CASSDPRGGANTGELFF
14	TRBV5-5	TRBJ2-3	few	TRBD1	TGTGCCAGCAGCTTTCAGGGGGTGGAGGATACGCAGTATTTT	CASSFQGVEDTQYF
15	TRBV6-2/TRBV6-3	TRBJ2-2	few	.	TGTGCCAGCAGTTACTGGGGTAGGAACACCGGGGAGCTGTTTTTT	CASSYWGRNTGELFF
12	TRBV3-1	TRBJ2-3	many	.	TGTGCCAGTAGCTTGCCCTCCAATACGCAGTATTTT	CASSLPSNTQYF
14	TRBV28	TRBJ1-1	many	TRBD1	TGTGCCAGCAGTCGGACAGGGGCCAACACTGAAGCTTTCTTT	CASSRTGANTEAFF
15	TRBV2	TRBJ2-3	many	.	TGTGCCAGCAGAACATCTAGCGAGAGCACAGATACGCAGTATTTT	CASRTSSESTDTQYF
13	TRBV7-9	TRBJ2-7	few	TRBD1	TGTGCCGGACAGGGGGCCTTAACCTACGAGCAGTACTTC	CAGQGALTYEQYF
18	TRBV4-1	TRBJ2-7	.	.	TGCGCCAGCAGCCAAGAACCCCACCCGCCTGGGTCCGGCTTGGAGCAGTACTTC	CASSQEPHPPGSGLEQYF
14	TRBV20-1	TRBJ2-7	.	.	TGCAGTGCTAGGGAAGACTCGATGCTAGGAGAGCAGTACTTC	CSAREDSMLGEQYF
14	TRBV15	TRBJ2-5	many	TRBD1	TGTGCCACCAGCCGGGACAGAGCAAAAGAGACCCAGTACTTC	CATSRDRAKETQYF
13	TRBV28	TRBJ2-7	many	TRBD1	TGTGCCAGCCACCGGGACAGGGGCTACGAGCAGTACTTC	CASHRDRGYEQYF
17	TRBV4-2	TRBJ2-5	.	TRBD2	TGTGCCAGCAGCCCACGATCTAGCGGGAGACTCCAAGAGACCCAGTACTTC	CASSPRSSGRLQETQYF